Presented here are 4 T cell receptor beta chains from one specimen sequenced in a study of control samples from healthy donors and cancer patients. Produced via immunoSEQ multiplex PCR; TCRdb's table is partial and in-frame only. The sample has 170,000 or so clones, almost 90% seen once. Sequences were obtained from blood. The receptor set was obtained from a woman aged 50 to 65 in good health.

The rearrangement joins TRBV4-3 to TRBJ2-3; D is unclear. The germline V gene encodes CDR1 LGHNA and CDR2 YSLEER. The CDR3 is 16 amino acids. V was trimmed by 0 bases and J by 2 bases, leaving 12 bases between them. The CDR3 spells CASSQEPSGYTDTQYF. The CDR3 nucleotides are TGCGCCAGCAGCCAAGAACCCTCCGGCTACACAGATACGCAGTATTTT.

The chain couples TRBV28 to TRBJ1-5; TRBD1 matches 10 bases. Per germline, CDR1 MDHEN and CDR2 SYDVKM. V shed 3 bases, J shed 3 bases, and the junction held 2 bases outside the gene matches. The CDR3 runs to 15 residues. The CDR3 coding sequence is TGTGCCAGCAGTTTCGACAGGGGGCACAATCAGCCCCAGCATTTT. This sequence encodes CASSFDRGHNQPQHF.

This chain connects TRBV6-4 to TRBJ1-2; no clear D. V lost 6 bases and J lost 6, with 17 bases in between. The CDR3 spans 14 residues. Looked up from germline, CDR1 is MRHNA and CDR2 is SNTAGT. The DNA for the CDR3 is TGTGCCAGCAGCATACCCACTCCTCCCAATGGCTACACCTTC. It encodes CASSIPTPPNGYTF.

The rearrangement links TRBV27 to TRBJ2-1, with D perhaps given as TRBD1 or TRBD2 (5 bases each). With 0 bases removed from V and 7 bases from J, the gap between germline ends came to 13 bases. Germline CDR1 and CDR2: MNHEY and SMNVEV (reference sequence). The CDR3 covers 15 residues. Written as DNA, the CDR3 is TGTGCCAGCAGTTTATCCCCCGGGACCCCGAATGAGCAGTTCTTC. Residues: CASSLSPGTPNEQFF.